This T cell receptor (beta chain) was documented in a study of CD8 T cells in Susac syndrome. This clonotype was detected a few times. The CDR3 is 18 residues long. The V segment lost 3 bases and the J segment 4 bases; nucleotides outside the gene matches: 8. Germline V gene lookup returns CDR1 LNHDA and CDR2 SQIVND (reference sequence). Random-hexamer reverse transcription was applied to roughly 0.5 to 1 ug RNA. TCRdb ran MiXCR on the immunoSEQ multiplex PCR reads and lists one entry per CDR3 protein. The sample records around 50,000 distinct CDR3 sequences, roughly 92% being singletons. The specimen sequenced was CD8+ T cells from PBMCs. The clonotype comes from a human donor in good health. The chain couples TRBV19 to TRBJ2-6, with TRBD1 identical over 11 bases. CDR3 sequence (DNA): TGTGCCAGTAGTATCTGGACAGGGGGCTTGGGAGGGGCCAACGTCCTGACTTTC. It translates to CASSIWTGGLGGANVLTF.